Each of the 6 T cell receptor beta chains below was sequenced from the same sample in a study of identical twins. Each CDR3 protein is one row after TCRdb ran MiXCR on the 5' RACE reads. Here the sample spans around 340,000 distinct CDR3 sequences, around an eighth being singletons. In addition, the sample was reused for a study of yellow fever vaccine responses in identical twins.

The sample comprised CD8+ T cells sorted from blood. The receptors originated from a woman between 18 and 30 years old in good health.

Ten or more counts support this clonotype. This chain connects TRBV5-1 to TRBJ2-2, with D possibly matching TRBD1 (6 bases). CDR3 size: 16 residues. V gave up 7 bases and J gave up 0 bases, with 16 bases separating them. Germline values: CDR1 SGHRS, CDR2 YFSETQ. The CDR3: CASGLRGIANTGELFF. The CDR3 coding sequence is TGCGCCAGCGGCCTAAGGGGGATAGCGAACACCGGGGAGCTGTTTTTT.

In this sample, this clonotype turned up a few times. This sequence joins TRBV2 and TRBJ2-7, with 7 positions matching TRBD2. The CDR3 length is 15 residues. Germline CDR1 SNHLY, CDR2 FYNNEI. Losses at the gene ends were 3 bases for V and 3 bases for J; bases not matched to a gene: 8. The CDR3 region is CASSEERGNNYEQYV. CDR3 bases: TGTGCCAGCAGTGAGGAGCGGGGCAACAACTACGAGCAGTACGTC.

J is TRBJ2-5 and V is TRBV2, with D tentatively TRBD2 (6 bases). V was trimmed by 8 bases and J by 5 bases, leaving 15 bases between them. The CDR3 consists of 13 residues. The germline gives CDR1 SNHLY, CDR2 FYNNEI. The CDR3 nucleotides are TGTGCCAGCGGAGGGACGGTGGGGGAGACCCAGTACTTC. It encodes CASGGTVGETQYF.

The CDR3 protein is CASSSKQGLYNEQFF. In DNA, the CDR3 is TGTGCCAGCAGCTCAAAACAGGGTCTATACAATGAGCAGTTCTTC. V is TRBV7-9 and J is TRBJ2-1; D may be TRBD1 (6 bases). Germline values: CDR1 SEHNR, CDR2 FQNEAQ (reference sequence). V shed 4 bases and J shed 4 bases, with 14 bases lying between them. This CDR3 comprises 15 residues.

This clonotype was detected only a few times. This chain uses TRBV28 with TRBJ2-6; D perhaps matches TRBD1 (6 bases). The V end was cut by 5 bases, the J end by 3 bases, with 11 bases between. Germline V gene data show CDR1 as MDHEN and CDR2 as SYDVKM. The CDR3 loop spans 15 amino acids. CDR3 sequence: CASSVTGFGANVLTF. CDR3 nucleotides: TGTGCCAGCAGTGTAACAGGGTTTGGGGCCAACGTCCTGACTTTC. The full variable domain, its missing parts supplied by reference TRBV28 and TRBJ2-6, is DVKVTQSSRYLVKRTGEKVFLECVQDMDHENMFWYRQDPGLGLRLIYFSYDVKMKEKGDIPEGYSVSREKKERFSLILESASTNQTSMYLCASSVTGFGANVLTFGAGSRLTVL.

The rearrangement joins TRBV10-3 to TRBJ2-5; D is unresolved. The germline V and J ends were trimmed by 0 bases and 5 bases, with 10 bases remaining between them. This CDR3 has 14 residues. In germline, CDR1 is ENHRY, CDR2 SYGVKD. DNA of the CDR3: TGTGCCATCAGTGAGTCGGGGAATCTCGAGACCCAGTACTTC. As protein: CAISESGNLETQYF.